The present entry profiles one TCR beta chain with its context. Its specificity is unknown. At least 6 micrograms of total RNA were extracted per sample. This sample was taken from a study of blood T cells in healthy people across ages. General observations from the study: Long-lived donors exceeded aged donors in naive CD4+ cells and diversity.

CDR3 length equals 16 residues. The V and J ends lost 3 bases and 0 bases respectively, with 15 bases between them. The germline CDR1 and CDR2 sequences are MNHEY and SMNVEV (reference sequence). Using a J-beta primer mix together with a sample-barcoded 5' primer, a second PCR was run for roughly 7 to 11 cycles. Tags on each cDNA molecule came from a template-switch adaptor with 12 random nucleotides. Each sample yielded at least 3 million CDR3-containing paired-end reads. TCRdb independently ran MiXCR on the 5' RACE reads; one entry per CDR3 protein. This repertoire shows fewer than 1.5 million distinct CDR3 sequences, 42% found once; its top ten account for 7.9%.

Sequenced: blood. The chain has TRBV27 and TRBJ2-7; either TRBD1 or TRBD2 may supply D (5 bases each). This sequence originates from a young woman in good health. The DNA for the CDR3 is TGTGCCAGCAGTTTTATGGGGGATTCTCCCTCCTACGAGCAGTACTTC. It codes for CASSFMGDSPSYEQYF.